These T cell receptor beta chains were read from a single sample in a study of shared clonotypes between healthy human individuals. The assay was immunoSEQ multiplex PCR, and TCRdb's table has in-frame clones only and misses some. The table lists some 240,000 clones, 60% to 80% of them singletons, with more than 9.5% in the top ten. Material for sequencing was memory CD4+ T cells sorted from blood. These TCRs come from a man aged 25 to 45 in good health. Each CDR3 is given without its conserved first and last residue. Fields, in order: D gene, clone size, V gene, CDR3 protein. The D gene is left open where the match is weak. Size is omitted from some rows. Given values are once, few, many or a class for expanded clones.

>NA|NA|TRBV28
ASSAITAPYTGELF
>TRBD2|NA|TRBV28
ASSFGGVANTGELF
>TRBD1|NA|TRBV19
ASSRDRDGNEQF
>TRBD2|NA|TRBV5-4
ASSLGLAVNTGELF
>NA|NA|TRBV5-1
ASSSPPTYEQY
>NA|NA|TRBV6-6
ASSRLDSLYEQY
>TRBD1|NA|TRBV7-3
ASSMTGTGREAF
>NA|few|TRBV15
ATETLRGTGELF
>TRBD2|NA|TRBV5-1
ASSLVAGGPNEQF
>NA|NA|TRBV27
ASSPRGVRDGYT
>TRBD2|NA|TRBV11-2
ASSSIAGGPYEQY
>NA|NA|TRBV10-3
AISDILVGYEQY
>NA|NA|TRBV7-9
ASSLVGGNTEAF
>TRBD1|NA|TRBV14
ASSQDPGQRNTEAF
>NA|NA|TRBV10-1
ASSAGLEPDTQY
>TRBD2|NA|TRBV30
AFALAGSPYQETQY
>TRBD1|once|TRBV2
ASTTNGQVPGELF
>NA|NA|TRBV11-2
ASSFDQEQY
>NA|few|TRBV28
ASSMRGESYEQY
>NA|NA|TRBV6-5
ASSSTGRGKSYT
>NA|NA|TRBV27
ASRRGVGYEQY
>TRBD1|NA|TRBV5-1
ASSFSDRVYNEQF
>TRBD1|NA|TRBV6-5
ASSKQGRDQPQH
>NA|NA|TRBV7-9
ASSLSAEAF
>NA|NA|TRBV19
ASSIATSPDNEQF
>NA|NA|TRBV25-1
ASSDSEISTGELF
>NA|NA|TRBV19
ASSIIGAGTYEQY
>TRBD1|NA|TRBV2
ASRDRVGADTQY
>NA|NA|TRBV7-6
ASSLGNSWETQY
>NA|few|TRBV30
AWSVQGGGRETQY
>TRBD2|few|TRBV11-2
ASSLHSGGTDTQY
>NA|once|TRBV5-4
ASSLDRRQETQY
>NA|NA|TRBV7-6
ASSPRGSLYNEQF
>NA|NA|TRBV19
ASSIVGSPNYEQY
>NA|NA|TRBV28
ASSFSVPPEAF
>NA|NA|TRBV4-1
ASSRGLNSYEQY
>NA|NA|TRBV6-6
ASSYTVPDQPQH
>NA|NA|TRBV11-2
ASSPGARYGYT
>TRBD1|few|TRBV18
ASHGQGPTNTGELF
>TRBD1|NA|TRBV11-2
ASSLGQGYTGELF
>NA|NA|TRBV5-1
ASSYGTGNEKLF